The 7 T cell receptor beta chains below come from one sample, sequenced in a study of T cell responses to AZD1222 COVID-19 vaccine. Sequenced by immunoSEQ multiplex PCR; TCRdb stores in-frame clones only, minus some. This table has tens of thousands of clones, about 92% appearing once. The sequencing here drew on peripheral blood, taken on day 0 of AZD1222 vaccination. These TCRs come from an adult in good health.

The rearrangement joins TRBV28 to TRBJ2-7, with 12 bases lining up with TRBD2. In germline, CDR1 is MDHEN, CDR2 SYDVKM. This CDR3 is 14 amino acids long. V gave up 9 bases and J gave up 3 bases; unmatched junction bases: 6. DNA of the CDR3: TGTGCCAGTCAGACTAGCGGGAGTATCTACGAGCAGTACTTC. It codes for CASQTSGSIYEQYF.

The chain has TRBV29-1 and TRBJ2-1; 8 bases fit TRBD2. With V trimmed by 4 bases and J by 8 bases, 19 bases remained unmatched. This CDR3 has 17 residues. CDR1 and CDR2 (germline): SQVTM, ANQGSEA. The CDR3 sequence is CSVGFSSGGAVVDEQFF. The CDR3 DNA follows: TGCAGCGTTGGTTTTAGCTCCGGGGGGGCCGTAGTAGATGAGCAGTTCTTC.

The DNA of the CDR3 is TGTGCCTGGAGTGTAGTGGGACAGGCAAATGAAAAACTGTTTTTT. It codes for CAWSVVGQANEKLFF. The gene calls are TRBV30 and TRBJ1-4; 8 bases fit TRBD1. The ends lost 0 bases at V and 5 bases at J; junction bases unmatched: 5. The CDR3 sequence is 15 residues long. CDR1 and CDR2 from the germline V gene are GTSNPN and SVGIG (reference sequence).

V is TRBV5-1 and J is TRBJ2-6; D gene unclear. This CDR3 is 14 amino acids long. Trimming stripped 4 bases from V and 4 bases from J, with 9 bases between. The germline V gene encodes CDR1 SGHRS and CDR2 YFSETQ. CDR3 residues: CASSPTGGANVLTF. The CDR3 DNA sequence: TGCGCCAGCAGCCCGACCGGGGGGGCCAACGTCCTGACTTTC.

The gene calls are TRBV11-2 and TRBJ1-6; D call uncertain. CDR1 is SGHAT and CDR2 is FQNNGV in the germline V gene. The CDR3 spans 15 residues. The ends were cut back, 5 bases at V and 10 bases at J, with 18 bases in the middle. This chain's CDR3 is CASSPSVVRRSPLHF. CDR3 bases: TGTGCCAGCAGCCCCTCGGTCGTCCGCCGATCACCCCTCCACTTT.

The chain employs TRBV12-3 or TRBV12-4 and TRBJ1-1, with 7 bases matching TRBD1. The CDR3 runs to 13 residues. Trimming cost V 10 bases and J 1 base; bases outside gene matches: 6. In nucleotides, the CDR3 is TGTGCCACCAGGGGGGCCTGGAACACTGAAGCTTTCTTT. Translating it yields CATRGAWNTEAFF.

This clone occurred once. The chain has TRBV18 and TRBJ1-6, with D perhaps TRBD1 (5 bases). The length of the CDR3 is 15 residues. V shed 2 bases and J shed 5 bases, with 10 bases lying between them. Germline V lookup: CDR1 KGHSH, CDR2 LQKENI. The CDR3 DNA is TGTGCCAGCTCACCAATAGGGGCCGATAATTCACCCCTCCACTTT. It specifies CASSPIGADNSPLHF. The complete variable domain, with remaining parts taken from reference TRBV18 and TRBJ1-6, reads NAGVMQNPRHLVRRRGQEARLRCSPMKGHSHVYWYRQLPEEGLKFMVYLQKENIIDESGMPKERFSAEFPKEGPSILRIQQVVRGDSAAYFCASSPIGADNSPLHFGNGTRLTVT.